This TCR beta chain appears in the sequencing data of a study of cytomegalovirus exposure and HLA in healthy donors. Repertoires were generated with immunoSEQ multiplex PCR, while TCRdb's copy carries only in-frame clones and drops some. In the table there are a few hundred thousand clones, roughly 89% of which are singletons. Worth noting for this clone: The antigen is not known.

V shed 10 bases, J shed 2 bases, and the junction held 10 bases outside the gene matches. This CDR3 has 15 amino acids. From germline, CDR1 is MGHDK and CDR2 SYGVNS. The study's findings and limits: The listing of roughly 160 TCR beta chains classed them as cytomegalovirus-associated. In vitro data verified a few CMV-associated chains as specific for CMV antigens.

Specimen: PBMCs. The clonotype originates from a young woman in good health and CMV-seronegative. This chain connects TRBV25-1 to TRBJ2-3, with TRBD2 matching over 9 bases. The CDR3 coding sequence is TGTGCCACCTCGCGGGAGGGTTTTCTCACAGATACGCAGTATTTT. This sequence encodes CATSREGFLTDTQYF.